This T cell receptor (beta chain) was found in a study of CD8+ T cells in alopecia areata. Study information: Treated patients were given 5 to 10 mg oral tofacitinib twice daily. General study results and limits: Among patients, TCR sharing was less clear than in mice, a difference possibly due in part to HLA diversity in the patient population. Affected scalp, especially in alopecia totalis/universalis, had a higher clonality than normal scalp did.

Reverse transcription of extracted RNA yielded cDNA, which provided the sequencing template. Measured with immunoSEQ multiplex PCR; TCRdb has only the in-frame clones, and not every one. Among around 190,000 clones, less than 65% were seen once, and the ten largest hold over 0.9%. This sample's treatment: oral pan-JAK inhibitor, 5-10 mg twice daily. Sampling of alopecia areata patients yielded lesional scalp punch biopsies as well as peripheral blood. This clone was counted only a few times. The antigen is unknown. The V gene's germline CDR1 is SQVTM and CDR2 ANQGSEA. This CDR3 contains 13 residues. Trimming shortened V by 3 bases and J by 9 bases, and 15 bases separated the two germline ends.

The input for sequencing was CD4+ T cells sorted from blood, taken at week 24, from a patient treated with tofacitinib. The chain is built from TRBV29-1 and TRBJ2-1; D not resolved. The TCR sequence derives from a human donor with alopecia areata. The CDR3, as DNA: TGCAGCGTTGATGGTGACCGCCATTTTGAGCAGTTCTTC. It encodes CSVDGDRHFEQFF.